The 24 T cell receptor beta chains in this list originate from one sample, sequenced in a study of blood T cell repertoires in COVID-19. Sequencing used immunoSEQ multiplex PCR; TCRdb keeps in-frame clones, though not all of them. In the table there are some 120,000 clones, approximately 68% of which are singletons. The sequenced material came from peripheral blood. The origin of the receptors is a woman aged 70-85 years with acute or convalescent COVID-19.

V is TRBV3-1 (or the pseudogene TRBV3-2) and J is TRBJ2-5, with TRBD2 matching 11 bases. The CDR3 sequence is 20 residues long. V shed 0 bases and J 7 bases; nucleotides not matched to a gene: 19. The germline CDR1 and CDR2 sequences are LGHDT and YNNKEL (reference sequence). The CDR3 DNA follows: TGTGCCAGCAGCCAAGAGAGGGGGCGTACTAGCGGGAGAGACGCGGGGACCCAGTACTTC. Residues: CASSQERGRTSGRDAGTQYF.

This clone was observed a few times. The chain uses TRBV24-1 and TRBJ2-1; 9 bases line up with TRBD2. V lost 1 base, J lost 3 bases, and 6 bases stayed unmatched. CDR3 size: 17 residues. Germline CDR1 and CDR2: KGHDR and SFDVKD. The CDR3 DNA follows: TGTGCCACCAGTGATTTTCCCCGCGGGAGGGTCTACAATGAGCAGTTCTTC. Translation: CATSDFPRGRVYNEQFF.

The CDR3 sequence is CASSSFTGERGYTF. The CDR3 coding sequence is TGTGCCAGCAGCTCATTCACAGGGGAGAGAGGCTACACCTTC. This chain joins TRBV7-2 and TRBJ1-2; 7 nucleotides line up with TRBD1. The ends lost 4 bases at V and 8 bases at J; junction bases unmatched: 10. CDR1 is SGHTA and CDR2 is FQGNSA in the germline V gene. This CDR3 region has 14 residues.

This clone came up a few times. The rearrangement uses TRBV10-3 and TRBJ1-2; TRBD1 might be the D (5 bases). Germline CDR1 reads ENHRY; CDR2 reads SYGVKD. The CDR3 runs to 14 residues. Trimming took off 6 bases at V and 7 bases at J, with 18 bases between the two ends. The CDR3 region is CAISGTERRGGYTF. CDR3 nucleotide sequence: TGTGCCATCAGCGGGACGGAGAGGCGGGGTGGCTACACCTTC.

The chain is built from TRBV29-1 and TRBJ2-7; TRBD1 might be the D (6 bases). Trimming removed 2 bases from V and 0 bases from J, with 17 bases in between. Germline CDR1 and CDR2: SQVTM and ANQGSEA. This CDR3 is built from 16 residues. CDR3 region: CSVEIGQGSLSYEQYF. For the CDR3, the DNA is TGCAGCGTTGAAATAGGGCAGGGGTCCCTCTCCTACGAGCAGTACTTC.

The chain carries TRBV21-1 and TRBJ1-5; the table's D call, TRBD1, has no DNA check behind it. TRBV21-1 is designated a pseudogene. CDR3 length: 16 residues. The CDR3 coding sequence is TGTGCCAGCGGAGAACGGGGCGGGACAGGGTACCAGCCCCAGCATTTT. Translation gives CASGERGGTGYQPQHF.

This clone was counted a few times. The gene calls are TRBV19 and TRBJ1-6; the match to TRBD1 covers 11 bases. The junction had 9 bases not matched to a gene; V was cut back by 8 bases and J by 9 bases. The CDR3 spans 15 residues. CDR1 is LNHDA and CDR2 is SQIVND in the germline V gene (reference sequence). CDR3 loop: CASHPRGQGVSPLHF. CDR3 bases: TGTGCCAGTCACCCGCGGGGACAGGGGGTTTCACCCCTCCACTTT.

This chain joins TRBV3-1 (or the pseudogene TRBV3-2) and TRBJ1-2; a possible D gene is TRBD1 (5 bases). CDR3 length: 15 residues. Trimming took off 0 bases at V and 7 bases at J, with 15 bases between the two ends. The germline V gene encodes CDR1 LGHDT and CDR2 YNNKEL (reference sequence). The CDR3 here is CASSQDGGRRGGYTF. The CDR3 DNA reads TGTGCCAGCAGCCAAGACGGAGGGCGGAGGGGTGGCTACACCTTC.

The chain has TRBV6-5 and TRBJ2-1; 9 nucleotides line up with TRBD1. Germline V gene data show CDR1 as MNHEY and CDR2 as SVGAGI. Trimming cost V 6 bases and J 0 bases; bases outside gene matches: 3. This CDR3 is 15 amino acids long. The CDR3 reads CASSGTGSSYNEQFF. The CDR3 region has the DNA TGTGCCAGCAGCGGGACAGGGAGCTCCTACAATGAGCAGTTCTTC.

In this sample, this clone turned up many times. The rearrangement uses TRBV5-5 and TRBJ2-2; 7 bases agree with TRBD1. The CDR3 is 14 amino acids. With V trimmed by 5 bases and J by 1 base, 2 bases remained unmatched. Germline CDR1 SGHKS, CDR2 YYEKEE (reference sequence). DNA of the CDR3: TGTGCCAGCAGACGGACAGGGAACACCGGGGAGCTGTTTTTT. Its protein is CASRRTGNTGELFF.

CDR3 nucleotide sequence: TGTGCCAGCAGCCGTCTAGCGGGGCCCTACGAGCAGTACTTC. Amino acids: CASSRLAGPYEQYF. The V and J genes are TRBV6-6 and TRBJ2-7; 9 bases agree with TRBD2. The CDR3 is 14 amino acids. V lost 6 bases to trimming and J lost 2 bases; unmatched junction nucleotides: 5. Germline-derived CDR1 and CDR2 are MNHNY and SVGAGI (reference sequence).

This chain connects TRBV5-1 to TRBJ1-2, with 7 positions matching TRBD1. V dropped 0 bases and J dropped 4; count of bases not matched to a gene: 3. Germline-derived CDR1 and CDR2 are SGHRS and YFSETQ. The CDR3 has 14 residues. The CDR3 is CASSLEGTVYGYTF. Here the CDR3 DNA reads TGCGCCAGCAGCTTGGAGGGGACAGTCTATGGCTACACCTTC. The full variable domain, rest sourced from reference TRBV5-1 and TRBJ1-2, is KAGVTQTPRYLIKTRGQQVTLSCSPISGHRSVSWYQQTPGQGLQFLFEYFSETQRNKGNFPGRFSGRQFSNSRSEMNVSTLELGDSALYLCASSLEGTVYGYTFGSGTRLTVV.

The chain links TRBV27 to TRBJ1-5; 10 bases map to TRBD1. The CDR3 consists of 16 residues. Germline V CDR1 and CDR2: MNHEY, SMNVEV (reference sequence). V gave up 5 bases and J gave up 7 bases; unmatched junction bases: 11. This CDR3 is CASSPRTGGNGQPQHF. In nucleotides, the CDR3 is TGTGCCAGCAGTCCCCGGACAGGGGGAAATGGGCAGCCCCAGCATTTT.

The chain couples TRBV6-5 to TRBJ2-7, with 8 bases aligning to TRBD2. The CDR3 runs 12 residues. Trimming cost V 7 bases and J 6 bases; bases outside gene matches: 5. The germline CDR1 and CDR2 sequences are MNHEY and SVGAGI. The CDR3 region has the DNA TGTGCCAGCACGGACGGGAGGGGCGAGCAGTACTTC. Protein sequence: CASTDGRGEQYF.

The rearrangement uses TRBV7-6 and TRBJ2-3; a weak D match, TRBD1 (6 bases). This CDR3 contains 14 residues. Germline values: CDR1 SGHVS, CDR2 FNYEAQ. V lost 3 bases and J 4 bases, leaving 11 bases between the germline ends. In DNA form, the CDR3 reads TGTGCCAGCAGCTTCTCAGGACAGTCAGATACGCAGTATTTT. Translation gives CASSFSGQSDTQYF.

The rearrangement joins TRBV7-6 to TRBJ2-2; D might be TRBD2 (5 bases). The CDR3 has 17 residues. V shed 5 bases and J shed 0 bases, with 16 bases lying between them. Germline CDR1 is SGHVS and CDR2 is FNYEAQ. The CDR3 coding sequence is TGTGCCAGCAGCGATAGACCGGGGTCCGCGAACACCGGGGAGCTGTTTTTT. Translating gives CASSDRPGSANTGELFF.

The sample holds one count of this clone. V usage is TRBV19 and J usage is TRBJ1-2; TRBD1 matches at 8 bases. After removal of 4 bases from V and 1 base from J, the junction contained 2 bases not matched to a gene. The CDR3 totals 14 residues. CDR1 and CDR2 from the germline V gene are LNHDA and SQIVND (reference sequence). The CDR3 nucleotides read TGTGCCAGTAGTACAGGGGGCTTTAACTATGGCTACACCTTC. This codes for CASSTGGFNYGYTF.

The V and J genes are TRBV30 and TRBJ1-2, with D perhaps matching TRBD1 (5 bases). V shed 2 bases and J shed 6 bases, with 22 bases lying between them. The germline gives CDR1 GTSNPN, CDR2 SVGIG (reference sequence). This CDR3 has 16 amino acids. In nucleotides, the CDR3 is TGTGCCTGGAGTCCTCCGCCCCCAGGGATATTCGATGGCTACACCTTC. Translation: CAWSPPPPGIFDGYTF.

The CDR3: CASSNRLAGGPRPGAQYF. CDR3 sequence (DNA): TGTGCCAGCAGCAACCGACTAGCGGGAGGTCCGAGGCCGGGTGCGCAGTATTTT. The chain has TRBV21-1 and TRBJ2-3; the table calls TRBD2, which could not be checked here. TRBV21-1 is tagged as a pseudogene. The CDR3 has 18 amino acids.

The DNA of the CDR3 is TGTGCCAGCCGGAAGGGGATCCTGGATAACTATGGCTACACCTTC. Translation: CASRKGILDNYGYTF. This chain connects TRBV27 to TRBJ1-2; the D gene is possibly TRBD1 (5 bases). The V and J ends lost 8 bases and 1 base respectively, with 17 bases between them. This CDR3 is built from 15 residues. CDR1 is MNHEY, CDR2 SMNVEV, per germline (reference sequence).

The chain has TRBV5-1 and TRBJ1-1; D not resolved. The CDR3 length is 15 residues. The germline V and J ends were trimmed by 3 bases and 0 bases, with 12 bases remaining between them. Germline CDR1 is SGHRS and CDR2 is YFSETQ. This chain's CDR3 is CASSWRGTLNTEAFF. CDR3 bases: TGCGCCAGCAGCTGGCGAGGCACTTTGAACACTGAAGCTTTCTTT.

This chain connects TRBV28 to TRBJ2-7; 9 positions match TRBD1. V shed 5 bases, J shed 3 bases, and the junction held 8 bases outside the gene matches. This CDR3 is 15 amino acids long. Germline loops: CDR1 MDHEN, CDR2 SYDVKM. The CDR3 DNA reads TGTGCCAGCAGTCCCCGTGGGACAGGGCTCTACGAGCAGTACTTC. It codes for CASSPRGTGLYEQYF.

The chain combines TRBV6-5 with TRBJ2-3; the D gene is possibly TRBD1 (5 bases). The CDR3 spans 14 residues. Trimming stripped 2 bases from V and 3 bases from J, with 9 bases between. Germline CDR1 is MNHEY and CDR2 is SVGAGI. CDR3: CASSYGAGTDTQYF. In DNA, the CDR3 is TGTGCCAGCAGTTACGGGGCCGGGACAGATACGCAGTATTTT.

The chain carries TRBV28 and TRBJ1-4; possibly TRBD1 for D (6 bases). CDR3 length equals 13 residues. The V end lost 2 bases, the J end lost 8 bases, and 9 bases lay between the germline ends. Germline lookup yields CDR1 MDHEN and CDR2 SYDVKM. Written as DNA, the CDR3 is TGTGCCAGCAGTTTAGCCAGGGGAGAAAAACTGTTTTTT. Translated, it gives CASSLARGEKLFF.